The rows below give T cell receptor beta chains drawn from one sample of a study of long-term antiretroviral therapy in people with HIV. The table came from immunoSEQ multiplex PCR; TCRdb's copy has only in-frame clones and leaves some out. The sample lists about 28,000 clones; roughly 90% were seen once. The material sequenced was unsorted PBMCs, taken 0.5 years after starting antiretroviral therapy. These receptor sequences come from a woman younger than 35 with HIV. The CDR3 runs from the conserved cysteine through the conserved F or W. D genes are given only for firm matches. Not all rows give a size; the values are once, few, many and, for expanded clones, a class.

j_call	v_call	d_call	clone_size	cdr3_nt	cdr3_aa
TRBJ2-3	TRBV4-2	-	-	TGTGCCAGCAGCCATTTTTGGGGGGAAGTCACAGATACGCAGTATTTT	CASSHFWGEVTDTQYF
TRBJ2-5	TRBV28	-	-	TGTGCCAGCAGTTTTGTGGGGGGGGCCCCCTACTTC	CASSFVGGAPYF
TRBJ1-5	TRBV5-5	-	-	TGTGCCAGCAGCTTCAGCGGACAGACTAGCAATCAGCCCCAGCATTTT	CASSFSGQTSNQPQHF
TRBJ1-1	TRBV13	-	few	TGTGCCAGCAGCGAAAGAAGCGGAGGAGGAGCTTTCTTT	CASSERSGGGAFF
TRBJ2-7	TRBV6-5	TRBD2	-	TGTGCCAGCAGTTCGGACGCTAGCGGGAGGGCCTTCGAGCAGTACTTC	CASSSDASGRAFEQYF
TRBJ1-2	TRBV19	TRBD1	-	TGTGCCAGCGGACAGGGCTATGGCTACACCTTC	CASGQGYGYTF
TRBJ2-1	TRBV27	-	-	TGTGCCAGCAGTTTATTAGACTACAATGAGCAGTTCTTC	CASSLLDYNEQFF
TRBJ2-7	TRBV6-5	-	-	TGTGCCAGCAGTTACTCGGACTCGTCCTACGAGCAGTACTTC	CASSYSDSSYEQYF
TRBJ2-4	TRBV7-2	-	-	TGTGCCAGCAGCACAGGGACTACCCTTTTAAACATTCAGTACTTC	CASSTGTTLLNIQYF
TRBJ2-1	TRBV4-3	-	once	TGCGCCAGCAGCCAAGGGGGGGTGGGAGGTTGGGAGCAGTTCTTC	CASSQGGVGGWEQFF
TRBJ2-7	TRBV11-3	-	-	TGTGCCAGCAGCTTTGATTTCGGGCAGGGGATCTACGAGCAGTACTTC	CASSFDFGQGIYEQYF
TRBJ1-2	TRBV6-5	-	medium-sized	TGTGCCAGCAGTCTAGGACAAGCTGGTGGCTACACCTTC	CASSLGQAGGYTF
TRBJ1-2	TRBV27	-	-	TGTGCCAGCAGTACGGCCCCCCTCAACTATGGCTACACCTTC	CASSTAPLNYGYTF
TRBJ1-2	TRBV19	-	-	TGTGCCAGTAGTATGACGGGGCGGATCATCTTCTGGGGCTACACCTTC	CASSMTGRIIFWGYTF
TRBJ2-5	TRBV11-2	-	-	TGTGCCAGCAGCCCCCCCGCCGGGAGCAAAGAGACCCAGTACTTC	CASSPPAGSKETQYF
TRBJ1-5	TRBV27	-	-	TGTGCCAGCAGTTTATGGGGGGTTGATCAGCCCCAGCATTTT	CASSLWGVDQPQHF
TRBJ2-2	TRBV7-8	-	-	TGTGCCAGCAGCCCCCCACGAGGGTTCACCGGGGAGCTGTTTTTT	CASSPPRGFTGELFF
TRBJ2-7	TRBV7-8	-	-	TGTGCCAGCAGCTTCGGGTCCGGATCCTACGAGCAGTACTTC	CASSFGSGSYEQYF
TRBJ1-4	TRBV15	-	few	TGTGCCACCAGCAGAGTGGCGGGGGGCGAGGAAAAACTGTTTTTT	CATSRVAGGEEKLFF
TRBJ1-6	TRBV7-9	TRBD1	few	TGTGCCAGCAGCCCCCCCACAGGGGAAGTGCACAATTCACCCCTCCACTTT	CASSPPTGEVHNSPLHF
TRBJ2-1	TRBV10-2	-	-	TGCGCCAGCAGTGAGCCCCGCGGGGCTAGCTCCTACAATGAGCAGTTCTTC	CASSEPRGASSYNEQFF
TRBJ1-5	TRBV2	-	-	TGTGCCAGCAGTGAAGGTCCGGGGGGGAGTGGAGCTCAGCCCCAGCATTTT	CASSEGPGGSGAQPQHF
TRBJ1-5	TRBV6-5	-	-	TGTGCCAGCAGTTGGACCAACGGCGCTCAGCCCCAGCATTTT	CASSWTNGAQPQHF
TRBJ2-2	TRBV19	TRBD2	-	TGTGCCAGCACCGCCGTAGCGGGAGATTGGGTCGGGGAGCTGTTTTTT	CASTAVAGDWVGELFF
TRBJ2-1	TRBV9	-	-	TGTGCCAGCAGCGTAGTGTCCGGGACGAGCTCCTACAATGAGCAGTTCTTC	CASSVVSGTSSYNEQFF
TRBJ2-2	TRBV7-3	TRBD2	-	TGTGCCAGCAGCAGACTAGCGGGAGACACCGGGGAGCTGTTTTTT	CASSRLAGDTGELFF
TRBJ1-2	TRBV4-3	-	-	TGCGCCAGCAGTCAAGTCTACAGGGTTGATGGCTACACCTTC	CASSQVYRVDGYTF
TRBJ1-2	TRBV11-1	TRBD1	-	TGTGCCAGAGCCTCCCTAAAGGACAGGGGGTGGGGCTACACCTTC	CARASLKDRGWGYTF
TRBJ1-1	TRBV4-2	-	-	TGTGCCTTCAAAGTCTCGGGGCTCGACACTGAAGCTTTCTTT	CAFKVSGLDTEAFF
TRBJ2-5	TRBV9	-	-	TGTGCCAGCAGCGTAGGTTCAGGGACCCAAGAGACCCAGTACTTC	CASSVGSGTQETQYF
TRBJ2-7	TRBV5-5	TRBD2	few	TGTGCCAGCAGCTTTACCGGGACTAGCGTATCCTACGAGCAGTACTTC	CASSFTGTSVSYEQYF